These T cell receptor beta chains were read from a single sample in a study of brain T cells in children with intractable seizures. Clones were read by immunoSEQ multiplex PCR, and TCRdb kept only the in-frame ones, dropping some. Of about 350,000 clones detected, over 90% appear once; the ten largest clones hold 5.5% to 6%. The material was peripheral blood, obtained roughly 5 months after surgery. The receptor source for this set is a boy younger than two with tuberous sclerosis and intractable seizures. CDR3s include the opening cysteine and the closing phenylalanine or tryptophan. The D gene is left open where the match is weak. Not every row has a clone size; where given, it reads once, few, many or a size class.

V	size	D	J	CDR3	DNA
TRBV2	.	.	TRBJ2-1	CASNLISSYNEQFF	TGTGCCAGCAATCTAATCAGCTCCTACAATGAGCAGTTCTTC
TRBV20-1	.	.	TRBJ2-1	CSASRQTAQFF	TGCAGTGCTAGTAGGCAGACAGCTCAGTTCTTC
TRBV18	once	.	TRBJ1-5	CASSPRERAQPQHF	TGTGCCAGCTCACCACGGGAGAGGGCTCAGCCCCAGCATTTT
TRBV14	few	.	TRBJ1-1	CASSQFRGNTEAFF	TGTGCCAGCAGCCAGTTTAGGGGGAACACTGAAGCTTTCTTT
TRBV27	.	TRBD2	TRBJ2-2	CASSGTSGGAGELFF	TGTGCCAGCTCCGGGACTAGCGGGGGGGCCGGGGAGCTGTTTTTT
TRBV6-5	.	TRBD2	TRBJ2-1	CASSYSTSGGAGEQFF	TGTGCCAGCAGTTACTCGACGAGCGGGGGGGCCGGCGAGCAGTTCTTC
TRBV5-6	.	.	TRBJ1-2	CASGQALNYGYTF	TGTGCCAGCGGCCAAGCACTTAACTATGGCTACACCTTC
TRBV2	.	TRBD1	TRBJ1-2	CASTKTGGYAF	TGTGCCAGCACAAAGACAGGGGGGTACGCCTTC
TRBV30	.	TRBD1	TRBJ2-3	CAWGTGSTDTQYF	TGTGCCTGGGGGACAGGGAGCACAGATACGCAGTATTTT
TRBV27	.	TRBD2	TRBJ2-1	CASSLYPSGRVDEQFF	TGTGCCAGCAGTTTATATCCTAGCGGGAGAGTAGATGAGCAGTTCTTC
TRBV28	.	.	TRBJ2-7	CASCIGQTYEQYF	TGTGCCAGCTGTATTGGACAGACCTACGAGCAGTACTTC
TRBV6-5	.	.	TRBJ1-1	CASSYYDNRGYTEAFF	TGTGCCAGCAGTTACTACGACAATAGAGGGTACACTGAAGCTTTCTTT
TRBV3-1/TRBV3-2	.	TRBD2	TRBJ2-2	CASSQGRGDTGELFF	TGTGCCAGCAGCCAGGGGCGGGGGGACACCGGGGAGCTGTTTTTT
TRBV4-2	.	TRBD2	TRBJ2-3	CASSLTRGGRTDTQYF	TGTGCCAGCAGCCTGACACGGGGGGGCCGCACAGATACGCAGTATTTT
TRBV7-2	.	TRBD1	TRBJ1-1	CASSLAPRQGTEAFF	TGTGCCAGCAGCTTAGCCCCCAGACAGGGCACTGAAGCTTTCTTT
TRBV2	.	TRBD2	TRBJ2-2	CASILGLAGGPAGELFF	TGTGCCAGCATATTGGGACTAGCGGGGGGGCCGGCCGGGGAGCTGTTTTTT
TRBV14	.	TRBD1	TRBJ2-7	CASSLRLGTGYPYEQYF	TGTGCCAGCAGCCTCAGGCTGGGGACAGGGTACCCCTACGAGCAGTACTTC
TRBV7-9	.	TRBD2	TRBJ2-7	CASSLAIGGSLAYEQYF	TGTGCCAGCAGCTTAGCTATCGGCGGGAGCTTAGCGTACGAGCAGTACTTC
TRBV7-9	few	.	TRBJ2-2	CASSLRESGTGELFF	TGTGCCAGCAGCTTAAGGGAGAGTGGCACCGGGGAGCTGTTTTTT
TRBV20-1	.	.	TRBJ1-2	CSASPDTWGGYTF	TGCAGTGCTAGTCCCGACACCTGGGGAGGCTACACCTTC
TRBV15	.	.	TRBJ2-7	CATSSPGAPYEQYF	TGTGCCACCAGCAGCCCAGGAGCTCCCTACGAGCAGTACTTC
TRBV15	.	TRBD2	TRBJ2-5	CATSRGREGPQETQYF	TGTGCCACCAGCAGAGGGCGGGAGGGCCCCCAAGAGACCCAGTACTTC
TRBV4-1	.	TRBD1	TRBJ1-1	CASSQVNRGGTTEAFF	TGCGCCAGCAGCCAAGTAAACAGGGGGGGCACCACTGAAGCTTTCTTT
TRBV27	.	.	TRBJ2-1	CASSLGSEQFF	TGTGCCAGCAGTTTGGGGAGTGAGCAGTTCTTC
TRBV10-3	.	TRBD2	TRBJ2-7	CAITPGGSYEQYF	TGTGCCATCACGCCCGGCGGGAGCTACGAGCAGTACTTC
TRBV4-1	.	TRBD2	TRBJ2-7	CASSQIGGRSSYEQYF	TGCGCCAGCAGCCAAATCGGGGGGAGGAGCTCCTACGAGCAGTACTTC
TRBV30	.	.	TRBJ2-4	CAWSGVENIQYF	TGTGCCTGGAGTGGCGTAGAGAACATTCAGTACTTC
TRBV24-1	.	.	TRBJ1-5	CATSDSGLNQPQHF	TGTGCCACCAGTGATTCGGGGCTTAATCAGCCCCAGCATTTT
TRBV6-6	.	.	TRBJ2-3	CASSYQGGSDTQYF	TGTGCCAGCAGTTACCAGGGGGGGTCAGATACGCAGTATTTT
TRBV11-3	once	.	TRBJ1-1	CASSLAGGTEAFF	TGTGCCAGCAGCTTAGCCGGGGGCACTGAAGCTTTCTTT